This T cell receptor beta chain derives from a study of blood T cell repertoires in COVID-19. Participant-reported clinical history was the basis for cohort assignment. Cohort 3 recovered donors had two negative PCRs, clearance, or symptom resolution. Per the authors' pipeline: Reference gene primers were amplified, and this amplification served to estimate nucleated cell counts. The repertoire was sequenced with immunoSEQ multiplex PCR; TCRdb's copy has only in-frame clones and lacks some. For V, J and clone size, that table is used; D and trimming come from the DNA. The sample lists 110,000 to 150,000 clones, 80% to 90% seen once, with less than 4.5% in the top ten. The sequenced sample was PBMCs or T cells enriched from blood (not recorded which). The TCR sequence derives from a man in his forties or fifties who had recovered from COVID-19.

CDR3 coding DNA: TGTGCCAGCAGTTTATCAGGGGGCCAAACTGAAGCTTTCTTT. Its protein product is CASSLSGGQTEAFF. The rearrangement links TRBV28 to TRBJ1-1; 8 positions match TRBD1. The V gene's germline CDR1 is MDHEN and CDR2 SYDVKM. The CDR3 sequence is 14 residues long. J gave up 5 bases and V 1 base, and 3 bases lay outside the gene matches.